This is a list of T cell receptor beta chains from one sample in a study of ipilimumab plus nivolumab after autologous stem cell transplantation. The table came from immunoSEQ multiplex PCR; TCRdb's copy has only in-frame clones and leaves some out. Of almost 15,000 clones listed, 65% to 85% are singletons. Sample: PBMCs, taken in a trial of ipilimumab plus nivolumab as post-transplant consolidation. These receptors all stem from a male donor with primary mediastinal lymphoma. The CDR3 runs from the conserved cysteine through the conserved F or W. Fields, in order: D gene, J gene, clone size, V gene, CDR3 protein, CDR3 DNA. D genes are given only for firm matches. Part of the rows lack a size; the others show once, few, many or a class for expanded clones.

D: NA; J: TRBJ2-2; size: few; V: TRBV6-5; CDR3: CATRSGTGTGELFF; DNA: TGTGCCACCAGGTCAGGGACGGGGACCGGGGAGCTGTTTTTT
D: TRBD1; J: TRBJ2-7; size: NA; V: TRBV6-1; CDR3: CASSAYHSGTGAYEQYF; DNA: TGTGCCAGCAGTGCATACCATTCCGGGACAGGCGCCTACGAGCAGTACTTC
D: NA; J: TRBJ1-5; size: few; V: TRBV28; CDR3: CASSPDWGVRQPQHF; DNA: TGTGCCAGCAGTCCCGATTGGGGGGTGCGCCAGCCCCAGCATTTT
D: NA; J: TRBJ1-2; size: NA; V: TRBV6-5; CDR3: CASSSYGIHYGYTF; DNA: TGTGCCAGCAGTTCCTACGGGATTCACTATGGCTACACCTTC
D: TRBD1; J: TRBJ1-2; size: NA; V: TRBV6-4; CDR3: CASSDRGTADTYNYGYTF; DNA: TGTGCCAGCAGTGACCGTGGGACAGCCGACACGTACAACTATGGCTACACCTTC
D: NA; J: TRBJ2-2; size: NA; V: TRBV6-1; CDR3: CASPLHTGELFF; DNA: TGTGCCAGCCCCCTCCACACCGGGGAGCTGTTTTTT
D: NA; J: TRBJ2-5; size: medium-sized; V: TRBV7-2; CDR3: CASSFGRRETQYF; DNA: TGTGCCAGCAGCTTCGGACGAAGGGAGACCCAGTACTTC
D: NA; J: TRBJ1-1; size: few; V: TRBV29-1; CDR3: CSSGVDEAFF; DNA: TGCAGCTCAGGTGTGGATGAAGCTTTCTTT
D: NA; J: TRBJ1-1; size: NA; V: TRBV6-5; CDR3: CASSYSTTANTEAFF; DNA: TGTGCCAGCAGTTACTCGACGACGGCGAACACTGAAGCTTTCTTT
D: NA; J: TRBJ2-6; size: NA; V: TRBV6-1; CDR3: CASSARTGANVLTF; DNA: TGTGCCAGCAGTGCCCGGACCGGGGCCAACGTCCTGACTTTC
D: NA; J: TRBJ1-2; size: few; V: TRBV28; CDR3: CASRDYLYGYTF; DNA: TGTGCCAGCAGAGATTATTTATATGGCTACACCTTC
D: TRBD2; J: TRBJ2-3; size: NA; V: TRBV4-1; CDR3: CASSQGEGTTTDTQYF; DNA: TGCGCCAGCAGCCAAGGAGAGGGGACTACCACAGATACGCAGTATTTT
D: NA; J: TRBJ2-2; size: NA; V: TRBV6-5; CDR3: CASSRDITNTGELFF; DNA: TGTGCCAGCTCCCGGGACATAACGAACACCGGGGAGCTGTTTTTT
D: TRBD2; J: TRBJ2-1; size: NA; V: TRBV28; CDR3: CASSSPAGGSYNEQFF; DNA: TGTGCCAGCAGTTCCCCGGCGGGGGGCTCCTACAATGAGCAGTTCTTC
D: NA; J: TRBJ2-7; size: NA; V: TRBV6-1; CDR3: CATIGPARVFYEQYF; DNA: TGTGCCACTATAGGGCCAGCGAGGGTTTTCTACGAGCAGTACTTC
D: TRBD1; J: TRBJ2-2; size: NA; V: TRBV5-1; CDR3: CASGTGGSDGELFF; DNA: TGCGCCAGCGGCACAGGGGGGTCTGACGGGGAGCTGTTTTTT
D: NA; J: TRBJ2-5; size: NA; V: TRBV5-1; CDR3: CASSLGDAETQYF; DNA: TGCGCCAGCAGTCTTGGTGACGCGGAGACCCAGTACTTC
D: NA; J: TRBJ2-5; size: NA; V: TRBV5-1; CDR3: CASSRDQGRLQETQYF; DNA: TGCGCCAGCAGCCGGGACCAGGGGCGCTTGCAAGAGACCCAGTACTTC
D: TRBD1; J: TRBJ2-7; size: NA; V: TRBV7-2; CDR3: CASSRDRGRVDEQYF; DNA: TGTGCCAGCAGCCGGGACAGGGGGCGGGTCGACGAGCAGTACTTC
D: TRBD1; J: TRBJ1-2; size: once; V: TRBV5-6; CDR3: CASSLPGQGVWGYTF; DNA: TGTGCCAGCAGTCTACCGGGACAGGGGGTATGGGGCTACACCTTC
D: NA; J: TRBJ2-1; size: NA; V: TRBV2; CDR3: CASSGTLGAVNEQFF; DNA: TGTGCCAGCAGTGGAACCCTGGGGGCGGTCAATGAGCAGTTCTTC
D: NA; J: TRBJ2-1; size: few; V: TRBV5-5; CDR3: CASSLAYLDSYSYNEQFF; DNA: TGTGCCAGCAGCTTGGCGTATCTTGACAGCTACTCCTACAATGAGCAGTTCTTC
D: TRBD1; J: TRBJ2-2; size: NA; V: TRBV5-5; CDR3: CASSLWTGLNTGELFF; DNA: TGTGCCAGCAGCTTATGGACAGGGTTAAACACCGGGGAGCTGTTTTTT
D: NA; J: TRBJ2-7; size: NA; V: TRBV6-5; CDR3: CASSRDSGPSKYF; DNA: TGTGCCAGCAGCCGGGACAGCGGGCCCTCCAAGTACTTC
D: NA; J: TRBJ2-2; size: NA; V: TRBV4-2; CDR3: CASSQTRNGELFF; DNA: TGTGCCAGCAGCCAAACTAGAAACGGGGAGCTGTTTTTT
D: TRBD2; J: TRBJ2-5; size: NA; V: TRBV2; CDR3: CASSYGRLETQYF; DNA: TGTGCCAGCAGTTACGGGAGGCTGGAGACCCAGTACTTC
D: NA; J: TRBJ1-2; size: NA; V: TRBV15; CDR3: CATMDRRDGPYGYTF; DNA: TGTGCCACCATGGATAGACGGGACGGACCTTATGGCTACACCTTC
D: NA; J: TRBJ2-3; size: NA; V: TRBV15; CDR3: CATRSRDSTDTQYF; DNA: TGTGCCACCAGGTCCAGGGATAGCACAGATACGCAGTATTTT
D: TRBD1; J: TRBJ1-5; size: hyperexpanded; V: TRBV5-1; CDR3: CASSLTGAGVPQHF; DNA: TGCGCCAGCAGCTTGACAGGGGCCGGGGTGCCCCAGCATTTT
D: NA; J: TRBJ1-2; size: medium-sized; V: TRBV13; CDR3: CASSLEAENYGYTF; DNA: TGTGCCAGCAGCTTAGAGGCGGAGAACTATGGCTACACCTTC
D: NA; J: TRBJ2-7; size: medium-sized; V: TRBV6-1; CDR3: CASSEATSRGGGKLYEQYF; DNA: TGTGCCAGCAGTGAGGCGACGTCCAGAGGGGGGGGGAAACTCTACGAGCAGTACTTC
D: NA; J: TRBJ2-5; size: NA; V: TRBV4-1; CDR3: CASSQTILEGQETQYF; DNA: TGCGCCAGCAGCCAAACCATACTAGAGGGGCAAGAGACCCAGTACTTC
D: TRBD2; J: TRBJ2-7; size: once; V: TRBV14; CDR3: CASSQAQRVSGVAGYEQYF; DNA: TGTGCCAGCAGCCAAGCACAACGGGTGTCGGGGGTAGCGGGATACGAGCAGTACTTC
D: TRBD2; J: TRBJ2-7; size: NA; V: TRBV4-1; CDR3: CASSQEGGRIGEQYF; DNA: TGCGCCAGCAGCCAAGAGGGCGGGAGGATAGGGGAGCAGTACTTC
D: NA; J: TRBJ2-7; size: NA; V: TRBV11-2; CDR3: CASSQTWGSYEQYF; DNA: TGTGCCAGCAGCCAGACCTGGGGCTCCTACGAGCAGTACTTC
D: NA; J: TRBJ1-1; size: few; V: TRBV19; CDR3: CAILLGTEAFF; DNA: TGTGCCATTCTCCTCGGGACCGAAGCTTTCTTT
D: NA; J: TRBJ2-7; size: NA; V: TRBV11-1; CDR3: CASSLGAGSTHEQYF; DNA: TGTGCCAGCAGCTTAGGGGCAGGGAGTACCCACGAGCAGTACTTC
D: TRBD1; J: TRBJ1-1; size: NA; V: TRBV2; CDR3: CASRRSGGGPEAFF; DNA: TGTGCCAGCAGGCGATCAGGGGGTGGCCCTGAAGCTTTCTTT
D: TRBD2; J: TRBJ2-7; size: NA; V: TRBV18; CDR3: CASSPGRERHEQYF; DNA: TGTGCCAGCTCACCAGGGCGGGAGCGCCACGAGCAGTACTTC
D: NA; J: TRBJ2-2; size: few; V: TRBV27; CDR3: CASREQPNTGELFF; DNA: TGTGCCAGCAGGGAACAACCGAACACCGGGGAGCTGTTTTTT
D: TRBD1; J: TRBJ2-3; size: NA; V: TRBV7-2; CDR3: CASSLLGQGVFTDTQYF; DNA: TGTGCCAGCAGCTTATTAGGACAGGGAGTCTTTACAGATACGCAGTATTTT
D: TRBD1; J: TRBJ1-2; size: NA; V: TRBV19; CDR3: CASTMTGLYTF; DNA: TGTGCCAGTACCATGACAGGGCTCTACACCTTC
D: NA; J: TRBJ1-5; size: NA; V: TRBV6-1; CDR3: CASSKLPGHPEPQHF; DNA: TGTGCCAGCAGTAAACTTCCGGGACACCCAGAGCCCCAGCATTTT
D: TRBD2; J: TRBJ2-5; size: NA; V: TRBV5-1; CDR3: CASSLGASGEQETQYF; DNA: TGCGCCAGCAGCTTGGGGGCTAGCGGGGAACAAGAGACCCAGTACTTC
D: NA; J: TRBJ2-3; size: NA; V: TRBV19; CDR3: CASSWQRGTDTQYF; DNA: TGTGCCAGTAGTTGGCAAAGGGGCACAGATACGCAGTATTTT
D: NA; J: TRBJ2-5; size: NA; V: TRBV4-2; CDR3: CASSREIGRAETQYF; DNA: TGTGCCAGCAGCCGAGAGATCGGCAGGGCAGAGACCCAGTACTTC
D: TRBD1; J: TRBJ2-1; size: NA; V: TRBV28; CDR3: CASSPGQLYNEQFF; DNA: TGTGCCAGCAGTCCGGGACAGCTCTACAATGAGCAGTTCTTC
D: TRBD1; J: TRBJ1-1; size: NA; V: TRBV7-3; CDR3: CASSLERTGSTEAFF; DNA: TGTGCCAGCAGCTTAGAGAGGACAGGGTCGACTGAAGCTTTCTTT
D: NA; J: TRBJ2-3; size: NA; V: TRBV27; CDR3: CASTGQFPTDTQYF; DNA: TGTGCCAGCACCGGACAGTTCCCCACAGATACGCAGTATTTT
D: NA; J: TRBJ1-1; size: NA; V: TRBV18; CDR3: CASSQKGGTEAFF; DNA: TGTGCCAGCTCACAGAAGGGGGGCACTGAAGCTTTCTTT
D: NA; J: TRBJ1-4; size: NA; V: TRBV6-4; CDR3: CASSRGPLNPSEKLFF; DNA: TGTGCCAGCAGTCGCGGGCCCTTAAACCCAAGCGAAAAACTGTTTTTT
D: NA; J: TRBJ2-1; size: NA; V: TRBV19; CDR3: CASSLGPGHEQFF; DNA: TGTGCCAGTAGTCTAGGCCCCGGGCATGAGCAGTTCTTC
D: TRBD1; J: TRBJ1-5; size: NA; V: TRBV19; CDR3: CASSYRGGQPQHF; DNA: TGTGCCAGTAGTTACAGGGGCGGTCAGCCCCAGCATTTT
D: NA; J: TRBJ2-5; size: NA; V: TRBV7-6; CDR3: CASSLTPARVGETQYF; DNA: TGTGCCAGCAGCTTAACGCCAGCAAGGGTTGGAGAGACCCAGTACTTC
D: NA; J: TRBJ2-5; size: NA; V: TRBV6-6; CDR3: CATHRGQGPETQYF; DNA: TGTGCCACCCACCGGGGGCAAGGTCCAGAGACCCAGTACTTC
D: NA; J: TRBJ2-2; size: NA; V: TRBV30; CDR3: CAWSGADTGELFF; DNA: TGTGCCTGGAGTGGCGCGGACACCGGGGAGCTGTTTTTT